These 8 T cell receptor beta chains were all obtained from the same sample, sequenced in a study of CD8 T cells in Susac syndrome. When the RNA was reverse transcribed, random hexamers were used with an input of roughly 0.45 to 1 ug. TCRdb reanalysed the immunoSEQ multiplex PCR reads using MiXCR and keeps one entry per CDR3 protein. The sample contains 60,000 to 75,000 distinct CDR3 sequences, around 93% of which appear only once. The specimen sequenced was CD8+ T cells from PBMCs. The receptors come from a human donor in good health.

The chain combines TRBV13 with TRBJ2-7; no clear D gene. Germline V lookup: CDR1 PRHDT, CDR2 FYEKMQ (reference sequence). The V and J ends lost 2 bases and 5 bases respectively, with 13 bases between them. The CDR3 sequence is 14 residues long. CDR3 residues: CASSLRLSIDEQYF. The DNA of the CDR3 is TGTGCCAGCAGCTTACGGCTTTCTATCGACGAGCAGTACTTC. Supplemented by reference TRBV13 and TRBJ2-7, the full variable domain reads AAGVIQSPRHLIKEKRETATLKCYPIPRHDTVYWYQQGPGQDPQFLISFYEKMQSDKGSIPDRFSAQQFSDYHSELNMSSLELGDSALYFCASSLRLSIDEQYFGPGTRLTVT.

Only one count was recorded for this clonotype. This chain links TRBV12-3 or TRBV12-4 with TRBJ2-2, with 10 bases identical to TRBD2. Losses at the gene ends were 5 bases for V and 6 bases for J; bases not matched to a gene: 6. CDR3 length: 15 residues. The CDR3: CASSHYSGGAGELFF. CDR3 coding DNA: TGTGCCAGCAGTCACTACAGCGGGGGGGCCGGGGAGCTGTTTTTT.

V usage is TRBV5-1 and J usage is TRBJ2-5; 7 positions agree with TRBD2. V lost 4 bases and J lost 5; bases outside the gene matches: 11. Per the germline V gene, CDR1 is SGHRS and CDR2 is YFSETQ. CDR3 length: 15 residues. CDR3 nucleotide sequence: TGCGCCAGCAGCCTACCGGGGGGAGGAAGGGAGACCCAGTACTTC. It translates to CASSLPGGGRETQYF.

V usage is TRBV6-2 or TRBV6-3 and J usage is TRBJ2-7; D is perhaps TRBD1 (5 bases). Germline V gene data show CDR1 as MNHEY and CDR2 as SVGEGT. Trimming removed 5 bases at V and 4 bases at J, with 12 bases between. This CDR3 contains 13 residues. The CDR3 sequence is CASSPQTDYEQYV. Written as DNA, the CDR3 is TGTGCCAGCAGTCCCCAGACAGATTACGAGCAGTACGTC.

This clonotype is a singleton in its sample. The chain has TRBV23-1 and TRBJ2-2; a weak D match, TRBD2 (5 bases). TRBV23-1 falls under the ORF class, with uncertain function. The CDR3 runs 14 residues. Trimming left V 0 bases short and J 7 bases short, with 9 bases between. CDR3: CASSQSEDFGELFF. For the CDR3, the DNA is TGCGCCAGCAGTCAATCGGAGGATTTCGGGGAGCTGTTTTTT.

For the CDR3, the DNA is TGCAGTGCTAGGGGCCCAGGGACAGCGAGCTCCTACGAGCAGTACGTC. Translating it yields CSARGPGTASSYEQYV. The chain couples TRBV20-1 to TRBJ2-7; 7 bases are a match to TRBD1. Per germline, CDR1 DFQATT and CDR2 SNEGSKA (reference sequence). The CDR3 extends over 16 amino acids. The V segment lost 3 bases and the J segment 0 bases; nucleotides outside the gene matches: 11.

The J gene is TRBJ2-1, the V gene TRBV19, with TRBD2 identical over 15 bases. This CDR3 comprises 15 residues. In germline, CDR1 is LNHDA, CDR2 SQIVND (reference sequence). J lost 6 bases, V lost 4 bases, and 1 base had no gene match. The CDR3 loop is CASSRTSGGANEQFF. The DNA of the CDR3 is TGTGCCAGTAGTAGGACTAGCGGGGGGGCCAATGAGCAGTTCTTC.

V usage is TRBV6-5 and J usage is TRBJ1-4; 7 bases align to TRBD1. From germline, CDR1 is MNHEY and CDR2 SVGAGI. The length of the CDR3 is 13 residues. V lost 0 bases to trimming and J lost 13 bases; unmatched junction nucleotides: 5. CDR3 coding DNA: TGTGCCAGCAGTTACTCGAGGGACAGCGGACTGTTTTTT. Its translation: CASSYSRDSGLFF.